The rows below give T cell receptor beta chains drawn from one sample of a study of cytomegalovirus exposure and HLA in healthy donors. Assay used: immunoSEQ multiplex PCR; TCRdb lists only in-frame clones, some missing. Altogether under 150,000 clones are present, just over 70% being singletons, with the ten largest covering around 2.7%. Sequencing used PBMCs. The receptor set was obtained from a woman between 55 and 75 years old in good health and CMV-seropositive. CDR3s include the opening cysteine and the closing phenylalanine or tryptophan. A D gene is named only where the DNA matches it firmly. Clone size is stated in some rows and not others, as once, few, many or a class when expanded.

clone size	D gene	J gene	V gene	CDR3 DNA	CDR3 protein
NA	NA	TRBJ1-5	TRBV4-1	TGCGCCAGCAGCCACGTGCTTGGGGGGGGCTGGCAGCCCCAGCATTTT	CASSHVLGGGWQPQHF
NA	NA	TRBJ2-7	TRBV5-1	TGCGCCAGCAGCCCATTCCAGGGACATGGGCTGGAGCAGTACTTC	CASSPFQGHGLEQYF
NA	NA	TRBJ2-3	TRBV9	TGTGCCAGCAGCGACGGGGTAGGGCAGGGGAAAGATACGCAGTATTTT	CASSDGVGQGKDTQYF
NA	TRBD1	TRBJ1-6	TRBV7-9	TGTGCCAGCAGCTTAGATCGGACAGGGAGTCGTAATTCACCCCTCCACTTT	CASSLDRTGSRNSPLHF
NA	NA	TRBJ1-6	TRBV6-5	TGTGCCAGCAGTTACTTGGACCCGTTGGGGGGTTCACCCCTCCACTTT	CASSYLDPLGGSPLHF
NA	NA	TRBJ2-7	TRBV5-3	TGTGCCAGAATCCACCGTGGCGGGTCCTACGAGCAGTACTTC	CARIHRGGSYEQYF
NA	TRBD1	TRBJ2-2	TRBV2	TGTGCCAGCAGTGATGGACAGGGTAACACCGGGGAGCTGTTTTTT	CASSDGQGNTGELFF
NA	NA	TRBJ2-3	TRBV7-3	TGTGCCAGCAGCTCCAGATTGGGGGCCCCAGGGACAGATACGCAGTATTTT	CASSSRLGAPGTDTQYF
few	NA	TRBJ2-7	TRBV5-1	TGCGCCAGCAGCGGACAGAGTAGCTCCTACGAGCAGTACTTC	CASSGQSSSYEQYF
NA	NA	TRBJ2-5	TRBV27	TGTGCCAGCAGTTTAGCCCCTGGCAGGGCAGCAGGTGGAGAGACCCAGTACTTC	CASSLAPGRAAGGETQYF
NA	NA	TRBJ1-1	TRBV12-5	TGTGCTAGTGGTTTGGCCCTAGCCAGGGGCAACACTGAAGCTTTCTTT	CASGLALARGNTEAFF
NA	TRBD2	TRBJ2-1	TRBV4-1	TGCGCCAGCAGCCAAGTAGCGGGGGCCGGGCCCGAGCAGTTCTTC	CASSQVAGAGPEQFF
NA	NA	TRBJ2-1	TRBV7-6	TGTGCCAGCAGCCCGGGACCGACTAGGAGCTCCTACAATGAGCAGTTCTTC	CASSPGPTRSSYNEQFF
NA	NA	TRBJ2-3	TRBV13	TGTGCCAGCAGCTTTGGCGGGCAAGCCTCCCAGCAGTATTTT	CASSFGGQASQQYF
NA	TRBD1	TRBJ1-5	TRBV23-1	TGCGCCAGCAGTCATTCGACAGGGATTGAGCCCCAGCATTTT	CASSHSTGIEPQHF
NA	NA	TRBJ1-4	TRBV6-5	TGTGCCAGCAGTTACTCCGGGAACGAAAAACTGTTTTTT	CASSYSGNEKLFF
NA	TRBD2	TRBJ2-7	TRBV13	TGTGCCAGCAGCTTCCGGGAGGAGGTAACCTACGAGCAGTACTTC	CASSFREEVTYEQYF
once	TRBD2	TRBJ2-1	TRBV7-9	TGTGCCAGCAGTCTAGCGGGGGCCAACAATGAGCAGTTCTTC	CASSLAGANNEQFF
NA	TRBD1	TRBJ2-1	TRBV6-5	TGTGCCAGCACGACAGGGCATGAGCAGTTCTTC	CASTTGHEQFF
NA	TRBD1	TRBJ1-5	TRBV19	TGTGCCAGTAGTTCGGGTGGGACAGGGGGCTCGTGGAGCAATCAGCCCCAGCATTTT	CASSSGGTGGSWSNQPQHF
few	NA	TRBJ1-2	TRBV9	TGTGCCAGCAGCGTAGCTTCGACAGACACCGACTATGGCTACACCTTC	CASSVASTDTDYGYTF
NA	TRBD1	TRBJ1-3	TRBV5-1	TGCGCCAGCAGCTCTCAGACAGGGAAGGAAAACACCATATATTTT	CASSSQTGKENTIYF
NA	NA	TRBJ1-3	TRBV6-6	TGTGCCAGCAGTTACAGGCGGGGAAACACCATATATTTT	CASSYRRGNTIYF
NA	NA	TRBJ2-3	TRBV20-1	TGCAGTGCTAGGTACAGGACGCAGTATTTT	CSARYRTQYF
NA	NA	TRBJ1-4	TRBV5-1	TGCGCCAGCAGCCTCCGGGGGGATGAAAAACTGTTTTTT	CASSLRGDEKLFF
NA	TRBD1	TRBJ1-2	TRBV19	TGTGCCAGTAGTCTGGGGACAGGGGAAAGCTATGGCTACACCTTC	CASSLGTGESYGYTF
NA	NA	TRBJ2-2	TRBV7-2	TGTGCCAGCAGCTTAGCGGGTGCAGGGATGGGCGGGGAGCTGTTTTTT	CASSLAGAGMGGELFF
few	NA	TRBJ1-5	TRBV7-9	TGTGCCAGCAGCTCACAGGGTCAGCCCCAGCATTTT	CASSSQGQPQHF
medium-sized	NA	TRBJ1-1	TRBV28	TGTGCCAGCAGTTTATTAGGGAGGGAAGCTGAAGCTTTCTTT	CASSLLGREAEAFF
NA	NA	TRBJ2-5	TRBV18	TGTGCCAGCTCACCAAAGGGCGGGGAAGAGACCCAGTACTTC	CASSPKGGEETQYF
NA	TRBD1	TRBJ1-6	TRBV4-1	TGCGCCAGCAGCCAAGTAAGGACAGGGGGCTACGATAATTCACCCCTCCACTTT	CASSQVRTGGYDNSPLHF